These 25 T cell receptor beta chains originate from one sample sequenced in a study of T cell changes during pregnancy in multiple sclerosis. TCRdb's copy holds only in-frame clones and misses some; the assay was immunoSEQ multiplex PCR. The table lists 35,000 to 45,000 clones, around 90% of them singletons. The specimen was CD4+ T cells from peripheral blood mononuclear cells, collected after pregnancy. The receptor source for this set is a female donor with multiple sclerosis, enrolled in a pregnancy study.

V usage is TRBV11-2 and J usage is TRBJ2-2; 9 bases line up with TRBD1. Germline loops: CDR1 SGHAT, CDR2 FQNNGV. V lost 4 bases to trimming and J lost 5 bases; unmatched junction nucleotides: 5. There are 15 residues in the CDR3. Here the CDR3 DNA reads TGTGCCAGCAGCTCGGGACAGGGACATACCGGGGAGCTGTTTTTT. Protein: CASSSGQGHTGELFF.

The rearrangement links TRBV28 to TRBJ1-2, with 8 bases aligning to TRBD1. The CDR3 covers 13 residues. Per the germline V gene, CDR1 is MDHEN and CDR2 is SYDVKM. Trimming removed 2 bases from V and 8 bases from J; junction bases left unmatched: 4. CDR3 sequence: CASSLQGAWGYTF. In DNA form, the CDR3 reads TGTGCCAGCAGTTTACAGGGGGCCTGGGGCTACACCTTC.

V and J are TRBV2 and TRBJ1-5; 10 nucleotides agree with TRBD1. The CDR3 consists of 13 residues. V was pared by 6 bases and J by 7 bases, with 3 bases of the junction left unmatched. Per the germline V gene, CDR1 is SNHLY and CDR2 is FYNNEI. The CDR3 DNA sequence: TGTGCCAGCAGGGGGACAGGGGTCCAGCCCCAGCATTTT. Its translation: CASRGTGVQPQHF.

The chain couples TRBV28 to TRBJ2-7, with no clear D. Germline lookup yields CDR1 MDHEN and CDR2 SYDVKM. The CDR3 totals 12 residues. The V end lost 4 bases, the J end lost 4 bases, and 8 bases lay between the germline ends. The CDR3 bases are TGTGCCAGCAGTTCCCCCCTATACGAGCAGTACTTC. Translated, it gives CASSSPLYEQYF.

The CDR3 coding sequence is TGTGCCAGTAGTCCTCGACCCAGGGGGAATCAGCCCCAGCATTTT. Translating it yields CASSPRPRGNQPQHF. This sequence joins TRBV19 and TRBJ1-5; TRBD1 aligns across 7 bases. Germline lookup yields CDR1 LNHDA and CDR2 SQIVND (reference sequence). The ends lost 5 bases at V and 4 bases at J; junction bases unmatched: 8. This CDR3 has 15 residues.

The J gene is TRBJ1-2, the V gene TRBV9, with D unclear. CDR1 SGDLS and CDR2 YYNGEE come from the germline V gene. Trimming removed 0 bases at V and 13 bases at J, with 19 bases between. The CDR3 totals 14 residues. The CDR3 loop reads CASSVGRISEVATF. The CDR3 DNA is TGTGCCAGCAGCGTAGGACGGATATCGGAAGTAGCCACCTTC.

This clone appeared a few times. The CDR3 loop is CASSTTAVGTNTGELFF. In DNA, the CDR3 is TGTGCCAGCAGCACGACAGCTGTAGGGACGAACACCGGGGAGCTGTTTTTT. This rearrangement joins TRBV7-2 to TRBJ2-2, with a weak D call TRBD1 (5 bases). V lost 5 bases and J 0 bases, leaving 16 bases between the germline ends. The CDR3 length is 17 residues. The germline V gene encodes CDR1 SGHTA and CDR2 FQGNSA.

The genes are TRBV9 and TRBJ1-6; D gene ambiguous. The germline V and J ends were trimmed by 3 bases and 6 bases, with 7 bases remaining between them. Germline loops: CDR1 SGDLS, CDR2 YYNGEE. There are 13 residues in the CDR3. As DNA, the CDR3 is TGTGCCAGCAGCGCTCTACCTAATTCACCCCTCCACTTT. This sequence encodes CASSALPNSPLHF.

The chain couples TRBV10-2 to TRBJ1-2; D is undetermined. The CDR3 is 13 residues long. V lost 3 bases and J lost 2, with 7 bases in between. Looked up from germline, CDR1 is WSHSY and CDR2 is SAAADI. CDR3 amino acids: CASSDISNYGYTF. DNA of the CDR3: TGCGCCAGCAGTGACATTTCAAACTATGGCTACACCTTC.

This chain connects TRBV5-1 to TRBJ2-7, with 8 bases aligning to TRBD1. Trimming removed 5 bases from V and 1 base from J; junction bases left unmatched: 5. CDR3 length equals 14 residues. Germline V gene lookup returns CDR1 SGHRS and CDR2 YFSETQ. In nucleotides, the CDR3 is TGCGCCAGCAGTCGTACAGGGGGGTCCTACGAGCAGTACTTC. As protein: CASSRTGGSYEQYF.

The V gene is TRBV5-5, the J gene TRBJ1-2; 8 bases line up with TRBD1. CDR3 length: 15 amino acids. CDR1 and CDR2 (germline): SGHKS, YYEKEE (reference sequence). V gave up 1 base and J gave up 8 bases; unmatched junction bases: 10. The CDR3 region has the DNA TGTGCCAGCAGCTTGTATTTGGACAGGGTCAGGGGCTACACCTTC. This sequence encodes CASSLYLDRVRGYTF.

This sequence joins TRBV27 and TRBJ2-5, with 10 bases matching TRBD2. The junction had 5 bases not matched to a gene; V was cut back by 4 bases and J by 0 bases. The CDR3 sequence is 16 residues long. Per the germline V gene, CDR1 is MNHEY and CDR2 is SMNVEV (reference sequence). CDR3: CASSWWSGGDQETQYF. The CDR3, as DNA: TGTGCCAGCAGTTGGTGGAGCGGGGGGGACCAAGAGACCCAGTACTTC.

The V call is TRBV19, the J call TRBJ2-2; 9 bases are shared with TRBD2. Germline CDR1 LNHDA, CDR2 SQIVND (reference sequence). V lost 7 bases, J lost 1 base, and 10 bases stayed unmatched. The CDR3 runs to 17 residues. The CDR3 DNA reads as TGTGCCAGTAAGGGGTTGCGGGGGGGCGTGAACACCGGGGAGCTGTTTTTT. This gives the protein CASKGLRGGVNTGELFF.

This chain links TRBV18 with TRBJ2-7; 8 nucleotides match TRBD1. Trimming removed 3 bases from V and 5 bases from J; junction bases left unmatched: 9. This CDR3 region has 15 residues. The germline gives CDR1 KGHSH, CDR2 LQKENI. CDR3 in amino acids: CASSPTGVLKNEQYF. In DNA, the CDR3 is TGTGCCAGCTCACCGACAGGGGTGTTGAAAAACGAGCAGTACTTC.

The CDR3 is CASSEVPGTVQPQHF. As DNA, the CDR3 is TGTGCCAGCAGTGAAGTCCCCGGGACAGTTCAGCCCCAGCATTTT. V gene TRBV6-1 combines with J gene TRBJ1-5; 7 nucleotides agree with TRBD1. The CDR3 runs 15 residues. CDR1 and CDR2 from the germline V gene are MNHNS and SASEGT. V dropped 1 base and J dropped 6; count of bases not matched to a gene: 6.

The chain links TRBV27 to TRBJ1-6; 11 bases align to TRBD1. Trimming removed 6 bases from V and 0 bases from J; junction bases left unmatched: 4. CDR3 length equals 17 residues. From germline, CDR1 is MNHEY and CDR2 SMNVEV (reference sequence). The CDR3 DNA reads as TGTGCCAGCAGGGGACAGGGGGGAAGCTCCTATAATTCACCCCTCCACTTT. It codes for CASRGQGGSSYNSPLHF.

The chain carries TRBV5-1 and TRBJ1-3; 8 nucleotides align to TRBD1. V shed 1 base and J 2 bases; nucleotides not matched to a gene: 5. The CDR3 covers 16 residues. In germline, CDR1 is SGHRS, CDR2 YFSETQ. The CDR3, as DNA: TGCGCCAGCAGCTTGCGCCCGACAGGGGCTGGAAACACCATATATTTT. Translating it yields CASSLRPTGAGNTIYF.

The chain carries TRBV7-3 and TRBJ1-3, with D possibly TRBD1 on 6 matching bases. The germline gives CDR1 SGHTA, CDR2 FQGTGA. The V end lost 5 bases, the J end lost 4 bases, and 12 bases lay between the germline ends. There are 14 residues in the CDR3. CDR3 region: CASSETGAGNTIYF. The CDR3 nucleotides read TGTGCCAGCAGCGAGACAGGTGCGGGAAACACCATATATTTT.

Turning to this clone: This same CDR3 is encoded by further DNA sequences in the sample. This chain joins TRBV6-6 and TRBJ1-1; the match to TRBD1 covers 7 bases. The germline V gene encodes CDR1 MNHNY and CDR2 SVGAGI (reference sequence). The CDR3 contains 13 residues. Losses at the gene ends were 6 bases for V and 2 bases for J; bases not matched to a gene: 3. The CDR3 loop is CASRRQGNTEAFF. In nucleotides, the CDR3 is TGTGCCAGCAGACGACAGGGAAACACTGAAGCTTTCTTT.

This rearrangement joins TRBV4-1 to TRBJ2-5; 7 nucleotides agree with TRBD2. V gave up 1 base and J gave up 4 bases; unmatched junction bases: 9. Germline values: CDR1 MGHRA, CDR2 YSYEKL. The CDR3 has 16 amino acids. Here the CDR3 reads CASSQASMGRGETQYF. Here the CDR3 DNA reads TGCGCCAGCAGCCAAGCTAGTATGGGGAGGGGAGAGACCCAGTACTTC.

V gene TRBV6-1 combines with J gene TRBJ2-3; the match to TRBD2 covers 10 bases. The germline V gene encodes CDR1 MNHNS and CDR2 SASEGT. The CDR3 length is 13 residues. CDR3 coding DNA: TGTGCTTGCCGACTAGCGGGCGCAGATACGCAGTATTTT. It specifies CACRLAGADTQYF.

The rearrangement joins TRBV28 to TRBJ1-5; D not resolved. Deletions cut 3 bases from V and 5 bases from J, with 5 bases between. CDR1 is MDHEN and CDR2 is SYDVKM in the germline V gene. This CDR3 spans 12 amino acids. The CDR3 is CASSLPDQPQHF. DNA for the CDR3: TGTGCCAGCAGTTTGCCGGATCAGCCCCAGCATTTT. The variable domain in full, completed from reference TRBV28 and TRBJ1-5, reads DVKVTQSSRYLVKRTGEKVFLECVQDMDHENMFWYRQDPGLGLRLIYFSYDVKMKEKGDIPEGYSVSREKKERFSLILESASTNQTSMYLCASSLPDQPQHFGDGTRLSIL.

This clone was detected only once. The V gene is TRBV6-5, the J gene TRBJ2-2; 9 bases align to TRBD2. The V and J ends lost 2 bases and 4 bases, in that order; junction bases with no gene match: 5. The CDR3 is 16 amino acids. Germline V lookup: CDR1 MNHEY, CDR2 SVGAGI. The DNA of the CDR3 is TGTGCCAGCAGTTACGCCAGCGGGGGGACCACCGGGGAGCTGTTTTTT. It is translated as CASSYASGGTTGELFF.

This clone was detected a few times. The gene calls are TRBV11-3 and TRBJ2-3; the D gene is possibly TRBD2 (6 bases). CDR3 length equals 12 residues. CDR1 is SGHNT, CDR2 YENEEA, per germline. V was clipped by 5 bases and J by 9 bases, with 12 bases between them. This CDR3 reads CASSPDGGTQYF. The CDR3, as DNA: TGTGCCAGCAGCCCCGATGGGGGGACGCAGTATTTT. Based on the CDR3 plus reference TRBV11-3 and TRBJ2-3, the full variable domain is EAGVVQSPRYKIIEKKQPVAFWCNPISGHNTLYWYLQNLGQGPELLIRYENEEAVDDSQLPKDRFSAERLKGVDSTLKIQPAELGDSAVYLCASSPDGGTQYFGPGTRLTVL.

This chain connects TRBV5-4 to TRBJ2-3; D is perhaps TRBD1 (6 bases). Trimming shortened V by 3 bases and J by 3 bases, and 14 bases separated the two germline ends. Germline V gives CDR1 SGHNT, CDR2 YYREEE (reference sequence). CDR3 length: 15 residues. CDR3 amino acids: CASSSQGFWTDTQYF. The CDR3 DNA reads as TGTGCCAGCAGCTCCCAGGGGTTTTGGACAGATACGCAGTATTTT.